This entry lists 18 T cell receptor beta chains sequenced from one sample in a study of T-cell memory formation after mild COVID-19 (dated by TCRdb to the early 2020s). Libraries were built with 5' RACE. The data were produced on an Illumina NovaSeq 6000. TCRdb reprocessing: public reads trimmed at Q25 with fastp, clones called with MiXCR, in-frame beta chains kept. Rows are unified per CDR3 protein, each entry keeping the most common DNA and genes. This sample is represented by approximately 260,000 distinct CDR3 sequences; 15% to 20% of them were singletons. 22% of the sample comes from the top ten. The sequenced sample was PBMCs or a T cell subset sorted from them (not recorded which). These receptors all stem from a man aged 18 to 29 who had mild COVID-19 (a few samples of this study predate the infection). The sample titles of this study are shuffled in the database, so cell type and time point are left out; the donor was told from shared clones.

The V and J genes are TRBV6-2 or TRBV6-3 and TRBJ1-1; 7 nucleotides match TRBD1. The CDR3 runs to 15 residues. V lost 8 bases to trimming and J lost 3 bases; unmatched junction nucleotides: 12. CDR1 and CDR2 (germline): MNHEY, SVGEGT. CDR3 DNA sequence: TGTGCCAGCTACTTAACAGGGGCGGCTTACACTGAAGCTTTCTTT. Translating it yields CASYLTGAAYTEAFF.

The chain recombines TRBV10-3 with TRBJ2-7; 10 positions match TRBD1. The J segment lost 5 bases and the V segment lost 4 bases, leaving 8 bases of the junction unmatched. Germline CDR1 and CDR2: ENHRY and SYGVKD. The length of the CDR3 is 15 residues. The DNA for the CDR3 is TGTGCCATCAGTGGAATCGTGACAGGGGGCGACGAGCAGTACTTC. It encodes CAISGIVTGGDEQYF.

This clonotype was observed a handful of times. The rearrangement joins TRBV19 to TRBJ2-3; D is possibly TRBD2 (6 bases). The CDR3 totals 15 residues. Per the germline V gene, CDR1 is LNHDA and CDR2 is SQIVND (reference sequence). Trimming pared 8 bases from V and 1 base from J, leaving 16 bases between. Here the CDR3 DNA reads TGTGCCAGTGCCCCTACGGGAGACCGCACAGATACGCAGTATTTT. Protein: CASAPTGDRTDTQYF.

Here the CDR3 reads CASSDGSNQPQHF. CDR3 nucleotide sequence: TGTGCCAGCTCCGATGGGAGCAATCAGCCCCAGCATTTT. This chain connects TRBV18 to TRBJ1-5, with D hard to call. Germline loops: CDR1 KGHSH, CDR2 LQKENI. There are 13 residues in the CDR3. Trimming left V 6 bases short and J 1 base short, with 7 bases between.

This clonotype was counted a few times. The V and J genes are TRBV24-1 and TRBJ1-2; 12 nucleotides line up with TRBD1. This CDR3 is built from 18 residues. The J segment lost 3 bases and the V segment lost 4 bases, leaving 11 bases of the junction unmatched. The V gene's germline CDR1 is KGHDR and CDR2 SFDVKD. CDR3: CATSDTSGTGGPDYGYTF. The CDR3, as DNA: TGTGCCACCAGTGACACCTCCGGGACAGGGGGCCCAGACTATGGCTACACCTTC.

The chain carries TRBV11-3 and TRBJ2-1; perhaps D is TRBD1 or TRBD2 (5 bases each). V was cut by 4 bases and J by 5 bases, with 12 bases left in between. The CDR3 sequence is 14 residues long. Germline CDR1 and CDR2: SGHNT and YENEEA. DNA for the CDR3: TGTGCCAGCAGCTACGGGACCGGGAACAATGAGCAGTTCTTC. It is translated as CASSYGTGNNEQFF.

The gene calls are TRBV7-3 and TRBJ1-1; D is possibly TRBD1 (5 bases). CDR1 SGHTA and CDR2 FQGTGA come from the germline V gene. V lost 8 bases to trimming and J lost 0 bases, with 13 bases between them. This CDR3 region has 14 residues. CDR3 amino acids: CASRRGGMNTEAFF. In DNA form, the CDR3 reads TGTGCCAGCCGGAGGGGCGGGATGAACACTGAAGCTTTCTTT. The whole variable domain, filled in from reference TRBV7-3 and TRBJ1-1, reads GAGVSQTPSNKVTEKGKYVELRCDPISGHTALYWYRQSLGQGPEFLIYFQGTGAADDSGLPNDRFFAVRPEGSVSTLKIQRTERGDSAVYLCASRRGGMNTEAFFGQGTRLTVV.

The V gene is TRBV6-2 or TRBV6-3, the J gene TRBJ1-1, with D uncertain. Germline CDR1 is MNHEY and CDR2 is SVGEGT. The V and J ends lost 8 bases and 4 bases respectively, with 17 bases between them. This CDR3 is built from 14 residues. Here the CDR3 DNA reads TGTGCCAGCGGCCACATCGGGGAGACCACTGAAGCTTTCTTT. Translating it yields CASGHIGETTEAFF.

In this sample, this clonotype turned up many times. In DNA, the CDR3 is TGTGCCAGCAGCCCCAGGGGGCGCGTGGATGAGCAGTTCTTC. Its protein product is CASSPRGRVDEQFF. The chain is built from TRBV7-9 and TRBJ2-1, with 8 positions matching TRBD1. Losses at the gene ends were 5 bases for V and 8 bases for J; bases not matched to a gene: 8. Germline lookup yields CDR1 SEHNR and CDR2 FQNEAQ (reference sequence). The CDR3 sequence is 14 residues long.

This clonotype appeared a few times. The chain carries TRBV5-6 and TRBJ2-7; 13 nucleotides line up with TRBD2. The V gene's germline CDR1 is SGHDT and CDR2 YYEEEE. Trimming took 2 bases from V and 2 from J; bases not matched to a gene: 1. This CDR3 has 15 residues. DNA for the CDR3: TGTGCCAGCAGCTTCGGACTAGCGGGGGCCTACGAGCAGTACGTC. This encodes CASSFGLAGAYEQYV.

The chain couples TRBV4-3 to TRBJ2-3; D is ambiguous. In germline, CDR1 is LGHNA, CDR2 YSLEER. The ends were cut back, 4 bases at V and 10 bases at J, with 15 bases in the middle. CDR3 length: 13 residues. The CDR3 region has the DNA TGCGCCAGCAGCCTCAACACTGACCAGCCGCAGTATTTT. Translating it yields CASSLNTDQPQYF.

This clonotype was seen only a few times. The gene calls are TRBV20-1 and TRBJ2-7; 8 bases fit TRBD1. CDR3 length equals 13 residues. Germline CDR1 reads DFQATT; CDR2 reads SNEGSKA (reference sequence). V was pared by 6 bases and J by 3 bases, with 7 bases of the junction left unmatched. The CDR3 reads CSARTGSGYEQYV. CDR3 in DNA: TGCAGTGCCCGGACAGGGTCGGGCTACGAGCAGTACGTC.

CDR3 protein: CASSPTGLAEAFF. Here the CDR3 DNA reads TGTGCCAGCTCACCAACAGGGCTCGCTGAAGCTTTCTTT. This rearrangement joins TRBV18 to TRBJ1-1, with D maybe TRBD1 (6 bases). In germline, CDR1 is KGHSH, CDR2 LQKENI. Trimming removed 2 bases at V and 6 bases at J, with 10 bases between. The CDR3 runs to 13 residues. Drawing the rest from reference TRBV18 and TRBJ1-1, the complete variable domain is NAGVMQNPRHLVRRRGQEARLRCSPMKGHSHVYWYRQLPEEGLKFMVYLQKENIIDESGMPKERFSAEFPKEGPSILRIQQVVRGDSAAYFCASSPTGLAEAFFGQGTRLTVV.

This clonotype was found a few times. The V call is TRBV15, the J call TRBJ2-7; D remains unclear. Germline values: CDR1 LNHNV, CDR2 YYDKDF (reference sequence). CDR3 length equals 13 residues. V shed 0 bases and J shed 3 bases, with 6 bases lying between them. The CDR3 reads CATSRENGYEQYV. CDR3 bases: TGTGCCACCAGCAGAGAAAACGGCTACGAGCAGTACGTC.

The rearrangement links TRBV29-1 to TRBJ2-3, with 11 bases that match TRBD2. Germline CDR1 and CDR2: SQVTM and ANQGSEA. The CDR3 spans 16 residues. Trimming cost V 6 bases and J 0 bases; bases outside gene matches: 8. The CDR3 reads CSVVGLAGHSTDTQYF. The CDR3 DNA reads TGCAGCGTAGTCGGACTAGCGGGCCATAGCACAGATACGCAGTATTTT.

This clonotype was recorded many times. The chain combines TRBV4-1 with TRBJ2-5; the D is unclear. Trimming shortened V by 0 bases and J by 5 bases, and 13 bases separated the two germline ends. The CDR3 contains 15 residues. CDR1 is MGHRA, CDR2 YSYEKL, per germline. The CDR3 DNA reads TGCGCCAGCAGCCAAGATCCTGGGTTATGGGAGACCCAGTACTTC. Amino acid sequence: CASSQDPGLWETQYF.

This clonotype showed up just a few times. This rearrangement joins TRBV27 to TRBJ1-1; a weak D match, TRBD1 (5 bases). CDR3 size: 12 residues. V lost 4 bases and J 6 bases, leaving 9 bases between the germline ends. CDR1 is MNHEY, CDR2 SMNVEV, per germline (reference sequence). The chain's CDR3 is CASSSGWAEAFF. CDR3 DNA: TGTGCCAGCAGTTCAGGGTGGGCTGAAGCTTTCTTT.

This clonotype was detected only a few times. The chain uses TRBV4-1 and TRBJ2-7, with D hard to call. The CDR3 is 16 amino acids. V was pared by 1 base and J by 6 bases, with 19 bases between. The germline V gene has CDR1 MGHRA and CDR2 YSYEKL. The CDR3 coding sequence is TGCGCCAGCAGCCAAGGGCTCTCTTTGCAGTTTCTCGAGCAGTACTTC. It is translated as CASSQGLSLQFLEQYF.